The source of this T cell receptor (beta chain) is a study of CD8 T cells in Susac syndrome. TCR beta from blood CD8+ and CD4+ T cells was sequenced. The patients serving as multiple sclerosis controls were treatment-naive. They had stable or active relapsing-remitting disease and fulfilled revised McDonald criteria. cDNA came from about 0.5 to 1 ug RNA primed by random hexamers. The method of amplification for TCR beta CDR3 was immunoSEQ multiplex PCR, covering 54 Vbeta and 13 Jbeta. TCRdb re-derived calls from the immunoSEQ multiplex PCR reads in MiXCR, one entry per CDR3 protein. This sample carries about 150,000 distinct CDR3 sequences, 90% to 95% of them seen once, and the ten largest clones take 0.21%. Germline CDR1 is DFQATT and CDR2 is SNEGSKA (reference sequence). Trimming shortened V by 3 bases and J by 2 bases, and 16 bases separated the two germline ends. The CDR3 length is 15 residues.

Sequenced input: CD8+ T cells from PBMCs. The sequence derives from a human donor with multiple sclerosis. The rearrangement links TRBV20-1 to TRBJ1-1, with D perhaps matching TRBD1 (5 bases). CDR3 loop: CSARPPGRLNTEAFF. The CDR3 DNA is TGCAGTGCTAGGCCCCCGGGACGCCTAAACACTGAAGCTTTCTTT.